These 2 T cell receptor beta chains were sequenced from one sample in a study of tissue T cells after allogeneic stem cell transplantation. Time point noted: mouse harvest day 7 after allogeneic transplant. Each mouse received 10^7 T-cell-depleted marrow cells plus 10^6 splenic CD5+ T cells by tail vein. Sequenced by immunoSEQ multiplex PCR; TCRdb stores in-frame clones only, minus some. The table shows approximately 9,000 clones, with approximately 47% occurring only once. The sequencing input was gut tissue. Receptors originate from a female BALB/c mouse given C57BL/6 T cells with graft-versus-host disease after an allogeneic hematopoietic cell transplant.

A word on this clone: Genes and germline come from the mouse. The observed sequence ends 1 residue before the CDR3 terminus, with the missing tail filled in from the germline J gene. This chain joins TRBV3 and TRBJ1-3; D remains ambiguous. The CDR3 loop spans 13 amino acids. The germline V gene has CDR1 SNHLY and CDR2 FYNGKV (reference sequence). Trimming pared 5 bases from V and 0 bases from J, leaving 5 bases between. Incomplete CDR3 DNA: TGTGCCAGCAGCGCAAATTCTGGAAATACGCTCTAT. Translating it yields CASSANSGNTLY. The entire CDR3 reads CASSANSGNTLYF.

In the case of this clone: The gene names here belong to mouse. Coverage ceases 1 residue before the CDR3 finishes, and the germline J gene fills in the end. The rearrangement links TRBV13-3 to TRBJ1-6; the match to TRBD1 covers 9 bases. TRBJ1-6 counts as an open reading frame of uncertain function. The CDR3 has 14 residues. The junction had 0 bases not matched to a gene; V was cut back by 5 bases and J by 3 bases. Germline V gene sequence: CDR1 NNHDY, CDR2 SYVADS. The DNA read from the CDR3 is TGTGCCAGCAGGGACAGGGGCTATAATTCGCCCCTCTAC. Its translation: CASRDRGYNSPLY. The whole CDR3 sequence reads CASRDRGYNSPLYF.